The 26 T cell receptor beta chains presented below share a single source sample, sequenced in a study of OX40 agonist ivuxolimab in advanced cancers. TCRdb's copy holds only in-frame clones and misses some; the assay was immunoSEQ multiplex PCR. Among around 60,000 clones listed, 70% to 80% were seen once. Sequenced material: CD4+ or CD8+ T cells sorted from blood, taken in a trial of the OX40 agonist ivuxolimab. Receptors originate from an adult with an advanced solid tumor such as melanoma, head and neck, liver or kidney cancer.

The chain uses TRBV4-1 and TRBJ1-5; 9 bases are a match to TRBD1. V lost 3 bases, J lost 3 bases, and 9 bases stayed unmatched. CDR1 is MGHRA and CDR2 is YSYEKL in the germline V gene. CDR3 length equals 17 residues. The chain's CDR3 is CASSQAIRDRVNQPQHF. The CDR3 DNA follows: TGCGCCAGCAGCCAGGCTATTAGGGACAGGGTCAATCAGCCCCAGCATTTT.

J is TRBJ1-1 and V is TRBV10-3; TRBD1 agrees at 11 bases. CDR3 length equals 15 residues. CDR1 is ENHRY and CDR2 is SYGVKD in the germline V gene. The junction had 10 bases not matched to a gene; V was cut back by 3 bases and J by 10 bases. The CDR3 region has the DNA TGTGCCATCAGTGACGAGGGACAGGGGGGAGGTGGAGCTTTCTTT. Translation gives CAISDEGQGGGGAFF.

The rearrangement links TRBV6-5 to TRBJ1-2, with D maybe TRBD1 (5 bases). The CDR3 sequence is 13 residues long. Germline CDR1 reads MNHEY; CDR2 reads SVGAGI. Trimming left V 5 bases short and J 5 bases short, with 12 bases between. CDR3 sequence (DNA): TGTGCCAGCAGTACATCAGGGAAATATGGCTACACCTTC. As protein: CASSTSGKYGYTF.

The gene calls are TRBV18 and TRBJ1-2, with 8 bases matching TRBD1. The CDR3 consists of 17 residues. V shed 2 bases and J 4 bases; nucleotides not matched to a gene: 12. The germline V gene encodes CDR1 KGHSH and CDR2 LQKENI. As DNA, the CDR3 is TGTGCCAGCTCACCAGGGGTTGGCAGGGGGCTCGGCTATGGCTACACCTTC. Translating it yields CASSPGVGRGLGYGYTF.

V usage is TRBV9 and J usage is TRBJ1-1, with D maybe TRBD1 (5 bases). Per germline, CDR1 SGDLS and CDR2 YYNGEE. CDR3 size: 15 residues. Between the trimmed V and J ends, which lost 2 bases and 0 bases, there was a span of 11 bases. The DNA of the CDR3 is TGTGCCAGCAGCGTGGGGGTAGGCATGAACACTGAAGCTTTCTTT. Translation gives CASSVGVGMNTEAFF.

The genes are TRBV6-6 and TRBJ1-2; D gene uncertain. CDR1 and CDR2 from the germline V gene are MNHNY and SVGAGI (reference sequence). The V end was cut by 5 bases, the J end by 2 bases, with 9 bases between. CDR3 size: 13 residues. The CDR3 sequence: CASSQHQNYGYTF. CDR3 DNA: TGTGCCAGCAGTCAACACCAAAACTATGGCTACACCTTC.

The chain carries TRBV6-6 and TRBJ2-1; D might be TRBD2 (6 bases). The CDR3 has 14 residues. The germline gives CDR1 MNHNY, CDR2 SVGAGI (reference sequence). V was clipped by 9 bases and J by 7 bases, with 19 bases between them. CDR3 coding DNA: TGTGCCAGTGACATTAGCGGAGCCGGGAATGAGCAGTTCTTC. Amino acid sequence: CASDISGAGNEQFF.

About this clone: With a much larger clone just one base away, this may be a read error. The same CDR3 is also encoded by other DNA sequences in this sample. This sequence joins TRBV27 and TRBJ1-2; no definite D call. CDR3 length: 14 residues. The germline CDR1 and CDR2 sequences are MNHEY and SMNVEV (reference sequence). The V and J ends lost 9 bases and 8 bases respectively, with 22 bases between them. The CDR3 protein is CASQSGDGSGGYTF. The CDR3 nucleotides read TGTGCCAGTCAGTCTGGCGACGGGTCGGGCGGCTACACCTTC.

The chain uses TRBV7-8 and TRBJ2-7; TRBD1 aligns across 7 bases. Germline-derived CDR1 and CDR2 are SGHVS and FQNEAQ. The CDR3 contains 14 residues. V dropped 10 bases and J dropped 8; count of bases not matched to a gene: 17. Here the CDR3 reads CATATGQPSSKQYF. Here the CDR3 DNA reads TGTGCCACCGCGACGGGACAGCCGTCCTCCAAGCAGTACTTC.

This chain links TRBV6-5 with TRBJ1-3; possibly TRBD1 for D (6 bases). Germline V gene lookup returns CDR1 MNHEY and CDR2 SVGAGI. V lost 6 bases and J 4 bases, leaving 16 bases between the germline ends. The CDR3 extends over 15 amino acids. CDR3 coding DNA: TGTGCCAGCAGAGACGAATGGGGGGGCGGAAACACCATATATTTT. Its protein product is CASRDEWGGGNTIYF.

The V call is TRBV5-5, the J call TRBJ1-1; 8 positions agree with TRBD1. Germline V gene lookup returns CDR1 SGHKS and CDR2 YYEKEE (reference sequence). With V trimmed by 0 bases and J by 5 bases, 3 bases remained unmatched. The length of the CDR3 is 14 residues. CDR3 coding DNA: TGTGCCAGCAGCTTGGAGGGACAGGCAACTGAAGCTTTCTTT. Translation gives CASSLEGQATEAFF.

The chain is built from TRBV7-9 and TRBJ2-7, with 10 bases lining up with TRBD2. There are 19 residues in the CDR3. Germline V gene lookup returns CDR1 SEHNR and CDR2 FQNEAQ (reference sequence). The trim removed 5 bases at V and 0 bases at J, leaving 16 bases unmatched. For the CDR3, the DNA is TGTGCCAGCAGCCCACCACTAGCGGGAAATTTCCGGAACTCCTACGAGCAGTACTTC. This translates into CASSPPLAGNFRNSYEQYF. The entire variable domain, with the rest obtained from reference TRBV7-9 and TRBJ2-7, is as follows: DTGVSQNPRHKITKRGQNVTFRCDPISEHNRLYWYRQTLGQGPEFLTYFQNEAQLEKSRLLSDRFSAERPKGSFSTLEIQRTEQGDSAMYLCASSPPLAGNFRNSYEQYFGPGTRLTVT.

V is TRBV6-5 and J is TRBJ2-2, with D unresolved. Per the germline V gene, CDR1 is MNHEY and CDR2 is SVGAGI. The CDR3 extends over 15 amino acids. Trimming left V 4 bases short and J 6 bases short, with 15 bases between. CDR3 coding DNA: TGTGCCAGCAGTTCACCCCTACCCCGGTCCGGGGAGCTGTTTTTT. Translated, it gives CASSSPLPRSGELFF.

This clone has only a few counts. CDR3 sequence reads: CASRGATEAFF. For the CDR3, the DNA is TGTGCCAGCAGGGGGGCCACTGAAGCTTTCTTT. V usage is TRBV5-6 and J usage is TRBJ1-1; tentatively, D is TRBD1 (6 bases). The germline V gene encodes CDR1 SGHDT and CDR2 YYEEEE. CDR3 length: 11 amino acids. The V end lost 5 bases, the J end lost 4 bases, and 6 bases lay between the germline ends.

This clone was seen a handful of times. The chain is built from TRBV28 and TRBJ1-2; D is unclear. Germline V gives CDR1 MDHEN, CDR2 SYDVKM. Trimming took off 6 bases at V and 4 bases at J, with 12 bases between the two ends. The CDR3 spans 13 residues. CDR3 sequence reads: CASRSGVAYGYTF. In DNA, the CDR3 is TGTGCCAGCAGGTCAGGCGTAGCCTATGGCTACACCTTC.

The genes are TRBV4-1 and TRBJ1-3; a possible D gene is TRBD1 (5 bases). The V end was cut by 1 base, the J end by 7 bases, with 20 bases between. The CDR3 extends over 17 amino acids. The germline V gene encodes CDR1 MGHRA and CDR2 YSYEKL. CDR3 DNA sequence: TGCGCCAGCAGCCAAGCAAGTTCAGGGCAGGGATACAACACCATATATTTT. Its translation is CASSQASSGQGYNTIYF.

The chain employs TRBV2 and TRBJ2-7; TRBD1 or TRBD2 may be the D gene (5 bases each). The germline V and J ends were trimmed by 6 bases and 2 bases, with 17 bases remaining between them. From germline, CDR1 is SNHLY and CDR2 FYNNEI. CDR3 length: 15 residues. CDR3 nucleotides: TGTGCCAGCAGATCCTCCGGGACGCCAACCTACGAGCAGTACTTC. Amino acids: CASRSSGTPTYEQYF.

The V and J genes are TRBV19 and TRBJ1-4; D call uncertain. Per germline, CDR1 LNHDA and CDR2 SQIVND (reference sequence). The V end was cut by 3 bases, the J end by 0 bases, with 8 bases between. This CDR3 is 15 amino acids long. CDR3 sequence reads: CASSISSATNEKLFF. The CDR3 nucleotides read TGTGCCAGTAGTATTTCCAGTGCAACTAATGAAAAACTGTTTTTT.

This chain joins TRBV7-6 and TRBJ2-1; D is unclear. CDR1 and CDR2 from the germline V gene are SGHVS and FNYEAQ. This CDR3 is 16 amino acids long. The V gene lost 4 bases and the J gene lost 6 bases, with 19 bases spanning the gap. CDR3 amino acids: CASSSGELRALNEQFF. The CDR3 DNA sequence: TGTGCCAGCAGCTCGGGCGAGTTACGGGCGCTCAATGAGCAGTTCTTC. The full variable domain, its missing parts supplied by reference TRBV7-6 and TRBJ2-1, is GAGVSQSPRYKVTKRGQDVALRCDPISGHVSLYWYRQALGQGPEFLTYFNYEAQQDKSGLPNDRFSAERPEGSISTLTIQRTEQRDSAMYRCASSSGELRALNEQFFGPGTRLTVL.

The chain is built from TRBV14 and TRBJ2-5; D unresolved. Trimming left V 1 base short and J 4 bases short, with 1 base between. The germline gives CDR1 SGHDN, CDR2 FVKESK. CDR3 length: 11 amino acids. The CDR3 protein is CASSQVETQYF. CDR3 coding DNA: TGTGCCAGCAGCCAAGTAGAGACCCAGTACTTC.

The chain couples TRBV30 to TRBJ1-3; the D is unclear. V was clipped by 1 base and J by 3 bases, with 10 bases between them. Germline CDR1 reads GTSNPN; CDR2 reads SVGIG (reference sequence). The CDR3 covers 14 residues. CDR3 sequence reads: CAWSGTFIGNTIYF. The CDR3 DNA reads TGTGCCTGGAGTGGGACGTTTATTGGAAACACCATATATTTT.

The gene calls are TRBV18 and TRBJ2-7; D perhaps matches TRBD2 (6 bases). The V end was cut by 3 bases, the J end by 5 bases, with 17 bases between. CDR1 is KGHSH and CDR2 is LQKENI in the germline V gene. The length of the CDR3 is 15 residues. CDR3 residues: CASSPGSSESNEQYF. CDR3 bases: TGTGCCAGCTCACCTGGCTCTAGCGAAAGTAACGAGCAGTACTTC. The full variable domain, with the rest looked up from reference TRBV18 and TRBJ2-7, is NAGVMQNPRHLVRRRGQEARLRCSPMKGHSHVYWYRQLPEEGLKFMVYLQKENIIDESGMPKERFSAEFPKEGPSILRIQQVVRGDSAAYFCASSPGSSESNEQYFGPGTRLTVT.

The chain couples TRBV5-1 to TRBJ2-2; D is possibly TRBD1 (5 bases). The ends were cut back, 0 bases at V and 3 bases at J, with 12 bases in the middle. This CDR3 spans 16 amino acids. Per germline, CDR1 SGHRS and CDR2 YFSETQ. The CDR3 here is CASSLATETYTGELFF. CDR3 DNA sequence: TGCGCCAGCAGCTTGGCGACAGAAACCTACACCGGGGAGCTGTTTTTT.

This clone was seen a single time. This rearrangement joins TRBV19 to TRBJ1-1; D perhaps matches TRBD1 (5 bases). This CDR3 is built from 14 residues. From germline, CDR1 is LNHDA and CDR2 SQIVND (reference sequence). Trimming stripped 5 bases from V and 5 bases from J, with 15 bases between. The CDR3 DNA follows: TGTGCCAGTAGTCCCACGGGGCGGTCGACTGAAGCTTTCTTT. It codes for CASSPTGRSTEAFF.

This clone came up once. The chain uses TRBV6-1 and TRBJ2-5; maybe TRBD1 (5 bases). The germline V and J ends were trimmed by 7 bases and 5 bases, with 17 bases remaining between them. CDR1 is MNHNS and CDR2 is SASEGT in the germline V gene. CDR3 length equals 14 residues. CDR3 sequence (DNA): TGTGCCAGCATAGAGGCCCAGGGTCGGGAGACCCAGTACTTC. Protein product: CASIEAQGRETQYF.

The rearrangement joins TRBV18 to TRBJ1-4; 9 positions agree with TRBD1. The CDR3 runs to 15 residues. CDR1 and CDR2 from the germline V gene are KGHSH and LQKENI. Losses at the gene ends were 4 bases for V and 7 bases for J; bases not matched to a gene: 7. The CDR3 here is CASSQNRDRAEKLFF. CDR3 bases: TGTGCCAGCTCACAAAACCGGGACAGGGCTGAAAAACTGTTTTTT. The variable domain in full, with the rest retrieved from reference TRBV18 and TRBJ1-4, is NAGVMQNPRHLVRRRGQEARLRCSPMKGHSHVYWYRQLPEEGLKFMVYLQKENIIDESGMPKERFSAEFPKEGPSILRIQQVVRGDSAAYFCASSQNRDRAEKLFFGSGTQLSVL.